This T cell receptor (beta chain) was identified in a study of blood T cell repertoires in COVID-19. About the study: In each case, the material was cDNA or gDNA derived from T cells, B-cell-depleted T cells, or PBMCs.

Germline V lookup: CDR1 SGHDT, CDR2 YYEEEE. The CDR3 length is 14 residues. The J segment lost 5 bases and the V segment lost 3 bases, leaving 3 bases of the junction unmatched. In the study's own analysis: For nucleated cells, counts were estimated from reference gene primer amplification. Sequencing was performed with immunoSEQ multiplex PCR; in TCRdb, only in-frame clones are kept and a portion is missing. From that table come the V and J calls and clone size; the DNA was used to work out D and trimming. The repertoire holds fewer than 85,000 clones, roughly 82% seen once, with roughly 22% in the top ten.

The sequence derives from a human donor in a cohort sampled during active COVID-19. The chain uses TRBV5-6 and TRBJ2-5; 11 bases align to TRBD2. The sample taken for sequencing was peripheral blood. The CDR3 region is CASSSSGGIETQYF. Here the CDR3 DNA reads TGTGCCAGCAGCTCTAGCGGGGGGATCGAGACCCAGTACTTC.